This T cell receptor (beta chain) was captured by sequencing in a study of T cell responses to AZD1222 COVID-19 vaccine. Study background: Pooled samples include second doses given at about 4 or 12 weeks.

TCRdb keeps only in-frame clones here, not all; method: immunoSEQ multiplex PCR. The sample lists roughly 120,000 clones; about 80% were seen once. Study-wide findings and caveats: Epitopes outside B.1.351 and B.1.1.7 mutated regions reportedly drew nearly half of spike TCRs. Spike-specific TCR breadth and depth went up after people got two AZD1222 doses.

To note about this clone: Its target is unknown.

In germline, CDR1 is LGHNA, CDR2 YSLEER. The CDR3 is 14 amino acids. Trimming left V 0 bases short and J 6 bases short, with 9 bases between. The sample here was peripheral blood, taken on day 0 of AZD1222 vaccination. V usage is TRBV4-3 and J usage is TRBJ1-5; no clear D. The TCR originated in an adult in good health. CDR3 sequence (DNA): TGCGCCAGCAGCCAAGAGAGGTTCCGTCAGCCCCAGCATTTT. Translating it yields CASSQERFRQPQHF.